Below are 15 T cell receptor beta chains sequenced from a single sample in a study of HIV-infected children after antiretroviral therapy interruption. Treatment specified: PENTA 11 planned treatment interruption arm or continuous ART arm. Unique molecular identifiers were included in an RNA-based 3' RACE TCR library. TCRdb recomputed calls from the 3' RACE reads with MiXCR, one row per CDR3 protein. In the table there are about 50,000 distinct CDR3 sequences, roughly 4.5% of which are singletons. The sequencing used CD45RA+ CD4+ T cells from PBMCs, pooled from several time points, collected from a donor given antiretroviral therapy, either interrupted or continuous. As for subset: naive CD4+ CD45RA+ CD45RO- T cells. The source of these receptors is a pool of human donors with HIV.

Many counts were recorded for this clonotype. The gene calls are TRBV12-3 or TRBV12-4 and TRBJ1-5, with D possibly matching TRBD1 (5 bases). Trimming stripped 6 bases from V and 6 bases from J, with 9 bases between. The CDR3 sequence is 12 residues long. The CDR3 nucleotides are TGTGCCAGCAGGGGGGGAGCTCAGCCCCAGCATTTT. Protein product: CASRGGAQPQHF.

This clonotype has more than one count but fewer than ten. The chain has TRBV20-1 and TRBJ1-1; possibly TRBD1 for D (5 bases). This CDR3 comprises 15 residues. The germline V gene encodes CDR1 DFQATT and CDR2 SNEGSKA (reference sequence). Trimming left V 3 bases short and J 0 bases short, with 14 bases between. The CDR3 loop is CSASYSGRVNTEAFF. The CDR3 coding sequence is TGCAGTGCTAGCTATTCGGGACGGGTGAACACTGAAGCTTTCTTT.

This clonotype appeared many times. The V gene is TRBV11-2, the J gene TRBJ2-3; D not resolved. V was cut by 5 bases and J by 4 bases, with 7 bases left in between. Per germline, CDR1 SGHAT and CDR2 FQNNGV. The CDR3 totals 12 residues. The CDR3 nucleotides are TGTGCCAGCAGCCTAGGGCCAGATACGCAGTATTTT. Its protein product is CASSLGPDTQYF.

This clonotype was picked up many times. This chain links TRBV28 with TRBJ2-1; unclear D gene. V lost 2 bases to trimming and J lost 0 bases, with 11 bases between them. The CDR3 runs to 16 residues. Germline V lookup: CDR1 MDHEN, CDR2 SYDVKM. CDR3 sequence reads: CASSLGSPSSYNEQFF. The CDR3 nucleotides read TGTGCCAGCAGTTTAGGTTCACCCAGCTCCTACAATGAGCAGTTCTTC.

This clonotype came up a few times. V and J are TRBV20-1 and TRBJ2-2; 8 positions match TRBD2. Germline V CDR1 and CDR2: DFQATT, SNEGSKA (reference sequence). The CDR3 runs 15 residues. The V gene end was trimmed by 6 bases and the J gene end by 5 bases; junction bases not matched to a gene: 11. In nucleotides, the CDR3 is TGCAGTGCCCAGAACAGCGGGGGAATAACCGGGGAGCTGTTTTTT. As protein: CSAQNSGGITGELFF.

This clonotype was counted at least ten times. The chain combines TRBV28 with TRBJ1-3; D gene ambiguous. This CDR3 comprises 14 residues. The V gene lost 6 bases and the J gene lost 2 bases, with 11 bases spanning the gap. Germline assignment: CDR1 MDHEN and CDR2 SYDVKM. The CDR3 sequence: CASSLGSPGNTIYF. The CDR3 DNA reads TGTGCCAGCAGCTTGGGGTCACCTGGAAACACCATATATTTT.

CDR3 in DNA: TGTGCCAGCAGCCTGAAGACAGCGACCACTGAAGCTTTCTTT. This sequence encodes CASSLKTATTEAFF. The chain is built from TRBV2 and TRBJ1-1, with TRBD1 as a possible D gene (5 bases). The CDR3 sequence is 14 residues long. Germline lookup yields CDR1 SNHLY and CDR2 FYNNEI. The V end was cut by 6 bases, the J end by 4 bases, with 15 bases between.

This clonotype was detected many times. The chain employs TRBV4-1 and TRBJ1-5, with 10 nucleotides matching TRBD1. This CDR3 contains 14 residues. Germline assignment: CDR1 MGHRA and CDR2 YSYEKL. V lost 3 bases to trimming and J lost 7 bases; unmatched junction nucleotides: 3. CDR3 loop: CASSQDRGGQPQHF. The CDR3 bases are TGCGCCAGCAGCCAGGACAGGGGGGGACAGCCCCAGCATTTT.

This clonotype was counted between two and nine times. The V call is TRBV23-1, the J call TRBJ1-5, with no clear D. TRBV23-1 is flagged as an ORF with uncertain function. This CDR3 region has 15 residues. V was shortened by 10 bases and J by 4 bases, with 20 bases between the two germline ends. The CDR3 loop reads CAKPGHSSLNQPQHF. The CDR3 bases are TGCGCCAAACCGGGCCACAGCTCCTTAAATCAGCCCCAGCATTTT.

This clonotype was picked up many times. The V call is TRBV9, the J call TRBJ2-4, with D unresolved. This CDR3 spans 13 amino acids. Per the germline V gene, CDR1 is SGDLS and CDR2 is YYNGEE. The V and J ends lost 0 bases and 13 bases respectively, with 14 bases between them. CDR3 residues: CASSVADTLPQYF. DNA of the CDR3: TGTGCCAGCAGCGTAGCTGACACCCTACCCCAGTACTTC.

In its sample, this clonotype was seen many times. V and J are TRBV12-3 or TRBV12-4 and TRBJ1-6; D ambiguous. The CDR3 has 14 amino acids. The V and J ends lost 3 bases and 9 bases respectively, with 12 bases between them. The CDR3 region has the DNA TGTGCCAGCAGTTTGGACTGGGAAGGTTCACCCCTCCACTTT. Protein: CASSLDWEGSPLHF.

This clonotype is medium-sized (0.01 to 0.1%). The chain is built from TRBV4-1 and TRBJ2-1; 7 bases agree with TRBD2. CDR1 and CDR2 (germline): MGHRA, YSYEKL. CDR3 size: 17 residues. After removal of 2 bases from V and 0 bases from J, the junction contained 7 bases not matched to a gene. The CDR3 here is CASSQPSGASSYNEQFF. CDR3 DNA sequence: TGCGCCAGCAGCCAACCGAGCGGGGCTAGCTCCTACAATGAGCAGTTCTTC.

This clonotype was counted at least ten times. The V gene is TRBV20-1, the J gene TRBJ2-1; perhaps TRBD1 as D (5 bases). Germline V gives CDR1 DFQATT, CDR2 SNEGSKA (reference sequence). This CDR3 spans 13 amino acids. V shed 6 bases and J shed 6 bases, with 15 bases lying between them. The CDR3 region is CSATDRAPNEQFF. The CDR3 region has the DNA TGCAGTGCAACTGACAGAGCTCCCAATGAGCAGTTCTTC.

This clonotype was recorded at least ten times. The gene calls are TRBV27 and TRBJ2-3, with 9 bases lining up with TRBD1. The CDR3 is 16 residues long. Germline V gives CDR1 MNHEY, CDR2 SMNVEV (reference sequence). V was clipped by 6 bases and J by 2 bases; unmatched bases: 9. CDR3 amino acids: CASRQDRGGDTDTQYF. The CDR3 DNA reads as TGTGCCAGCAGACAGGACAGGGGAGGGGACACAGATACGCAGTATTTT.

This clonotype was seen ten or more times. The chain's CDR3 is CASRPPGTDTQYF. In DNA, the CDR3 is TGTGCCAGCAGGCCTCCGGGCACAGATACGCAGTATTTT. This chain uses TRBV6-5 with TRBJ2-3; D unresolved. Germline values: CDR1 MNHEY, CDR2 SVGAGI. Trimming removed 6 bases from V and 1 base from J, with 8 bases in between. The CDR3 runs to 13 residues.